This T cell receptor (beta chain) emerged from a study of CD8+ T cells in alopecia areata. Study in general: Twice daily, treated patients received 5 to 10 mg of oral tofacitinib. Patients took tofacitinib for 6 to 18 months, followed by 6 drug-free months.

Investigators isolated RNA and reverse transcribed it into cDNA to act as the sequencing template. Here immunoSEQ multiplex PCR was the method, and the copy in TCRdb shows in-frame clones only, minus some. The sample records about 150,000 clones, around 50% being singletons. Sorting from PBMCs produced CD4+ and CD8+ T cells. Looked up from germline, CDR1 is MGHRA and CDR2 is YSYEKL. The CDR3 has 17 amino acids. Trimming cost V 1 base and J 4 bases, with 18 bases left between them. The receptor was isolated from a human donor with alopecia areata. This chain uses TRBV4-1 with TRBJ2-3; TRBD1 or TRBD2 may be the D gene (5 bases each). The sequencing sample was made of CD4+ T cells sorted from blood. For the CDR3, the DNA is TGCGCCAGCAGCCAAGTGCCAGGGACGGGGAGAGCAGATACGCAGTATTTT. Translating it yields CASSQVPGTGRADTQYF.